This TCR beta chain was captured by sequencing in a study of CD8 T cells in ankylosing spondylitis. TCRdb re-derived calls from the 5' RACE reads in MiXCR, one entry per CDR3 protein. The data contain approximately 140,000 distinct CDR3 sequences, around 45% of them singletons. About this clonotype: The target antigen is unknown.

The CDR3 spans 16 residues. The ends were cut back, 4 bases at V and 5 bases at J, with 20 bases in the middle. Germline loops: CDR1 LGHNA, CDR2 YNFKEQ. Study results and caveats: Seemingly distinctive of ankylosing spondylitis blood was a TCR beta motif formed by eight highly homologous variants.

This sequence was found in a male donor with ankylosing spondylitis. The chain combines TRBV4-2 with TRBJ2-5; a weak D match, TRBD1 (6 bases). Material for sequencing was synovial fluid, either unsorted or a sorted T cell fraction (not recorded which). The CDR3 is CASSPEKQGSFETQYF. DNA of the CDR3: TGTGCCAGCAGCCCAGAGAAACAGGGTTCATTCGAGACCCAGTACTTC.